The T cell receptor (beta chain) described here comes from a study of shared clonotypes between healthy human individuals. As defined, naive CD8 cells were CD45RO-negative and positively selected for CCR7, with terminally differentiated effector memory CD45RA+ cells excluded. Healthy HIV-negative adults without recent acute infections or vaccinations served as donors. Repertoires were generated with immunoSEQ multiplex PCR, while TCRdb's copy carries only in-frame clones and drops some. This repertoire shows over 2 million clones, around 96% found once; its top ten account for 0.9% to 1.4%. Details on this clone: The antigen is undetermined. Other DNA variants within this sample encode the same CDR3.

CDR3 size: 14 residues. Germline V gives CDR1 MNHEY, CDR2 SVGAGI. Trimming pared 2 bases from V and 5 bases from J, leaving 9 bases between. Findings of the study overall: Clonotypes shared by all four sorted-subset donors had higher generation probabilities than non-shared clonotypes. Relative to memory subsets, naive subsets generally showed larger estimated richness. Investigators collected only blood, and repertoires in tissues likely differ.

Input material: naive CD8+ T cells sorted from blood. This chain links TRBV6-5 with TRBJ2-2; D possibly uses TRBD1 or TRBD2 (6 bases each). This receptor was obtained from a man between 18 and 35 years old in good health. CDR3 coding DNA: TGTGCCAGCAGTTACATAGGGGGGACCGGGGAGCTGTTTTTT. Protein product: CASSYIGGTGELFF.